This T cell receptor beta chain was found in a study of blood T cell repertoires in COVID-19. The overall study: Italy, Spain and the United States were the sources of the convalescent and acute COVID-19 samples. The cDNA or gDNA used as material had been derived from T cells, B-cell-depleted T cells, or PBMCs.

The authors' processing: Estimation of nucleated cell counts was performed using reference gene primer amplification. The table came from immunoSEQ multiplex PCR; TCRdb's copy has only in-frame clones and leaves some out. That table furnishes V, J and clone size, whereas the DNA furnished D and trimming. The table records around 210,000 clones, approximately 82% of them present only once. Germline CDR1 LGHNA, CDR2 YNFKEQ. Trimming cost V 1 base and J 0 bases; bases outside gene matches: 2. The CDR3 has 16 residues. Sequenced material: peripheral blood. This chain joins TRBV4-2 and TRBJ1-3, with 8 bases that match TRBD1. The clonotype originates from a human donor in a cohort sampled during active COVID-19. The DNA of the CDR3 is TGTGCCAGCAGCCAAGGAGGGACAGGCTCTGGAAACACCATATATTTT. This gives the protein CASSQGGTGSGNTIYF.